The entry that follows covers one TCR beta chain sequence. The data originate from a study of shared clonotypes between healthy human individuals. The deep-level immunoSEQ assay was used. Some clones are missing from TCRdb's copy, which holds only in-frame ones; the method was immunoSEQ multiplex PCR. Of hundreds of thousands of clones listed, 90% to 96% are singletons. Splitting the CD4+ cells yielded a CD45RA+ naive subset and a CD45RA-negative memory subset. The CDR3 spans 11 residues. Between the trimmed V and J ends, which lost 5 bases and 7 bases, there was a span of 8 bases. The germline CDR1 and CDR2 sequences are MNHNY and SVGAGI (reference sequence).

The chain links TRBV6-6 to TRBJ1-1; possibly TRBD1 for D (5 bases). Sequenced: naive CD4+ T cells sorted from blood. Subset denoted: CD45RA+ positively selected. The receptor comes from a woman aged 25 to 39 in good health. The chain's CDR3 is CASSQGREAFF. The CDR3 DNA reads TGTGCCAGCAGTCAGGGCCGTGAAGCTTTCTTT.